This TCR beta chain is drawn from a study of regulatory T cells in long-lasting Graves disease. Overall study results and limits: Persistent disease preferred TRBV28, TRBJ1-2 and TRBJ2-5; new disease, TRBV20-1 and TRBJ2-1.

The CDR3 extends over 17 amino acids. Looked up from germline, CDR1 is KGHDR and CDR2 is SFDVKD. The J segment lost 1 base and the V segment lost 4 bases, leaving 7 bases of the junction unmatched. Construction of TCR beta libraries relied on iRepertoire HTBI primers and on Arm-PCR targeting CDR3 regions. MiXCR, applied by TCRdb to the multiplex PCR reads, yields one record per CDR3 protein. The data hold approximately 350,000 distinct CDR3 sequences, with 16% observed a single time. Stated time point: newly diagnosed GD, antithyroid drugs for less than 3 months. Generation of the TCR library employed RNA extracted from PBMCs. EDTA tubes held roughly 9 milliliters of peripheral blood from each patient. In this sample, this clonotype turned up a few times. Its cognate antigen is unknown. This sample also belongs to another study, concerning T cells in Graves' hyperthyroidism and ophthalmopathy. That study adds: Most thyroid clonotypes expanded above 0.001 were also detected in blood. In simple terms, a model built on 13 V-J features told ophthalmopathy apart from stable hyperthyroidism.

The clonotype was recovered from a woman aged 18-29 years with Graves disease. The V call is TRBV24-1, the J call TRBJ2-1; 9 bases map to TRBD2. Sequenced here: peripheral blood mononuclear cells (PBMCs), sampled at new diagnosis, from a patient treated with antithyroid drugs. As DNA, the CDR3 is TGTGCCACCAGTGACCTTAGCGGGGGCCAATCCTACAATGAGCAGTTCTTC. Its translation is CATSDLSGGQSYNEQFF.